This T cell receptor beta chain came from a study of shared clonotypes between healthy human individuals. General study results and limits: Lower generation probabilities were found for non-shared clonotypes than for those shared by all four donors.

The germline V gene has CDR1 SGDLS and CDR2 YYNGEE. With 4 bases removed from V and 6 bases from J, the gap between germline ends came to 13 bases. The CDR3 runs to 14 residues. Using approximately 200 ng DNA, about 30,000 T cell genomes, the sorted-subset replicate PCRs were run. The table came from immunoSEQ multiplex PCR; TCRdb's copy has only in-frame clones and leaves some out. The sample yields roughly 2,300,000 clones, just under 95% seen once. The donors, healthy adults who were HIV-negative, had experienced no recent acute infections or vaccinations. On this clone itself: The antigen is undetermined.

The V call is TRBV9, the J call TRBJ2-2; D possibly corresponds to TRBD1 (5 bases). Sequencing used naive CD4+ T cells from PBMCs. Subset in this sample: CD45RA+ positively selected. This clonotype was sampled from a man aged 18 to 30 in good health. Some clones in this sample may be carry-over from other donors' samples. The CDR3, as DNA: TGTGCCAGCAGCACCTACAGGAGCCCCGGGGAGCTGTTTTTT. Its protein is CASSTYRSPGELFF.